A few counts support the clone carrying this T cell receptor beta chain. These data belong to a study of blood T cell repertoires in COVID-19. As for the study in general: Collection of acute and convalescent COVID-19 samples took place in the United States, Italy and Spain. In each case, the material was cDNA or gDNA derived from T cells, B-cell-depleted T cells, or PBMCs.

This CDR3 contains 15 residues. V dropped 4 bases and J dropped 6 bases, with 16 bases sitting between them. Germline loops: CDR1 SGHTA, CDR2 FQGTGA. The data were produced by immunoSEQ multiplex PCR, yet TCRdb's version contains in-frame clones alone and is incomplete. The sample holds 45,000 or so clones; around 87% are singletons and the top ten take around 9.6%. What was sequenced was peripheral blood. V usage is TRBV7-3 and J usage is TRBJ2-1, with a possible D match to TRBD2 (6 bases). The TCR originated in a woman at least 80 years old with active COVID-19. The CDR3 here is CASSSMGLQGNEQFF. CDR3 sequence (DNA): TGTGCCAGCAGCTCGATGGGACTGCAGGGCAATGAGCAGTTCTTC.